This paragraph covers one T cell receptor (beta chain) sequence. Its cognate antigen is unknown. Using RNA template, CDR3s of TCR alpha and beta were amplified with iRepertoire arm-PCR. Input was about 85-450 ng of tissue mRNA or PBMC total RNA. MiXCR, run by TCRdb on the multiplex PCR reads, gives a single entry per CDR3 protein. The sample carries over 130,000 distinct CDR3 sequences, about two fifths recorded once. The data belong to a study of glioma-infiltrating T cells. Study-level findings and limits: Tissue-blood divergence was below expectation in non-neoplastic patients, above in gliomas.

CDR3 length: 14 amino acids. Germline lookup yields CDR1 SGHAT and CDR2 FQDESV (reference sequence). Trimming took off 6 bases at V and 5 bases at J, with 13 bases between the two ends. The J gene is TRBJ2-2, the V gene TRBV11-1, with D perhaps being TRBD1 or TRBD2 (5 bases each). The receptor was derived from a human donor with low-grade glioma or glioblastoma, undergoing nonglioma brain surgery, or in good health (not recorded which). Sequencing was performed on glioma tissue, nonneoplastic brain tissue, or PBMCs (not recorded which). CDR3 loop: CASSAGAVTGELFF. CDR3 bases: TGTGCCAGCAGTGCCGGGGCAGTTACCGGGGAGCTGTTTTTT.